This passage covers 28 T cell receptor beta chains from one sample sequenced in a study of untreated major depressive disorder. Study-wide findings and caveats: TRBV05-01 (Vbeta 5.1) usage was higher in CD4+ T cells of depressed patients than controls.

Their target antigens are unknown. Only in-frame clones appear in the TCRdb table, and some are missing; sequencing was by immunoSEQ multiplex PCR. The profile shows about 20,000 clones, 92% of them singletons. Sequencing was done on a sample of CD4+ T cells from PBMCs. These receptor sequences come from a woman in her thirties or forties with major depressive disorder.

This clone was seen a single time. V is TRBV7-3 and J is TRBJ2-7; tentatively, D is TRBD2 (5 bases). Trimming took 4 bases from V and 0 from J, leaving 13 bases between them. The germline gives CDR1 SGHTA, CDR2 FQGTGA. CDR3 length equals 15 residues. In nucleotides, the CDR3 is TGTGCCAGCAGCTCCAGCGGTGGGAGCTCCTACGAGCAGTACTTC. The encoded protein is CASSSSGGSSYEQYF.

The CDR3 DNA follows: TGTGCCAGCAGCTTAGCCCCGGGGGCGGGTACTGAAGCTTTCTTT. This encodes CASSLAPGAGTEAFF. The chain is built from TRBV7-2 and TRBJ1-1; possible D gene TRBD1, 6 bases. The length of the CDR3 is 15 residues. Per germline, CDR1 SGHTA and CDR2 FQGNSA. Trimming pared 0 bases from V and 5 bases from J, leaving 13 bases between.

The CDR3 sequence: CASSLGTSGRSTEAFF. CDR3 DNA sequence: TGCGCCAGCAGTCTCGGAACGTCAGGGCGGAGCACTGAAGCTTTCTTT. The chain has TRBV5-1 and TRBJ1-1, with a tentative D call TRBD1 (5 bases). The germline gives CDR1 SGHRS, CDR2 YFSETQ. V shed 5 bases and J shed 4 bases, with 21 bases lying between them. The CDR3 spans 16 residues.

J is TRBJ2-2 and V is TRBV4-2; D not certain. This CDR3 comprises 16 residues. CDR1 and CDR2 (germline): LGHNA, YNFKEQ. Trimming took off 1 base at V and 4 bases at J, with 13 bases between the two ends. CDR3 in DNA: TGTGCCAGCAGCCAAGTATCCCTATTCCCCACCGGGGAGCTGTTTTTT. Translating gives CASSQVSLFPTGELFF.

The chain employs TRBV13 and TRBJ2-2, with a possible D match to TRBD1 (5 bases). CDR3 length equals 14 residues. The ends were cut back, 1 base at V and 5 bases at J, with 8 bases in the middle. The germline gives CDR1 PRHDT, CDR2 FYEKMQ (reference sequence). The CDR3 loop is CASSLVKGTGELFF. In DNA form, the CDR3 reads TGTGCCAGCAGCTTAGTTAAGGGGACCGGGGAGCTGTTTTTT.

The CDR3 DNA is TGTGCCAGCAGCTACCAGGGCCGGAATCAGCCCCAGCATTTT. Translation: CASSYQGRNQPQHF. The chain recombines TRBV5-4 with TRBJ1-5, with a possible D match to TRBD1 (5 bases). Looked up from germline, CDR1 is SGHNT and CDR2 is YYREEE (reference sequence). The CDR3 is made up of 14 amino acids. The V end was cut by 3 bases, the J end by 4 bases, with 11 bases between.

This chain uses TRBV7-7 with TRBJ2-7; D remains ambiguous. Looked up from germline, CDR1 is SSHAT and CDR2 is FNYEAQ (reference sequence). The CDR3 covers 13 residues. CDR3 region: CARSRPLSYEQYF. CDR3 nucleotide sequence: TGTGCTAGGTCTAGACCACTCTCCTACGAGCAGTACTTC. Full variable domain (missing parts from reference TRBV7-7 and TRBJ2-7): GAGVSQSPRYKVTKRGQDVTLRCDPISSHATLYWYQQALGQGPEFLTYFNYEAQPDKSGLPSDRFSAERPEGSISTLTIQRTEQRDSAMYRCARSRPLSYEQYFGPGTRLTVT.

This clone was seen a few times. This chain uses TRBV6-1 with TRBJ1-6, with D possibly being TRBD1 (6 bases). The CDR3 extends over 14 amino acids. CDR1 MNHNS and CDR2 SASEGT come from the germline V gene. V shed 3 bases and J shed 10 bases, with 13 bases lying between them. The DNA for the CDR3 is TGTGCCAGCAGTGACGGGACACGGGTATCACCCCTCCACTTT. This translates into CASSDGTRVSPLHF.

This sequence joins TRBV11-3 and TRBJ1-1, with 9 bases fitting TRBD1. With 6 bases clipped from V and 8 bases from J, the junction kept 7 bases outside the gene matches. The germline gives CDR1 SGHNT, CDR2 YENEEA. CDR3 size: 13 residues. As DNA, the CDR3 is TGTGCCAGCAGACCACAGGGGGCGGGAGAAGCTTTCTTT. It specifies CASRPQGAGEAFF.

The chain couples TRBV30 to TRBJ1-2; TRBD1 might be the D (5 bases). The CDR3 is 13 residues long. Germline values: CDR1 GTSNPN, CDR2 SVGIG (reference sequence). The ends were cut back, 0 bases at V and 4 bases at J, with 9 bases in the middle. The CDR3 loop is CAWSVNQGYGYTF. Here the CDR3 DNA reads TGTGCCTGGAGTGTTAATCAGGGCTATGGCTACACCTTC.

The rearrangement links TRBV18 to TRBJ2-5; 7 bases map to TRBD2. Germline values: CDR1 KGHSH, CDR2 LQKENI. The CDR3 has 12 residues. The junction had 0 bases not matched to a gene; V was cut back by 3 bases and J by 5 bases. The CDR3 protein is CASSPGGETQYF. CDR3 DNA sequence: TGTGCCAGCTCACCGGGGGGGGAGACCCAGTACTTC.

The rearrangement uses TRBV18 and TRBJ1-2; tentatively, D is TRBD1 (6 bases). Germline CDR1 KGHSH, CDR2 LQKENI. The length of the CDR3 is 12 residues. V lost 6 bases to trimming and J lost 6 bases, with 11 bases between them. The CDR3: CASSPRQDGYTF. The CDR3 DNA reads TGTGCCAGCTCTCCCAGACAGGATGGCTACACCTTC.

The J gene is TRBJ2-1, the V gene TRBV5-4, with D possibly matching TRBD2 (5 bases). CDR1 is SGHNT, CDR2 YYREEE, per germline (reference sequence). The CDR3 consists of 15 residues. V gave up 5 bases and J gave up 1 base, with 13 bases separating them. The CDR3 reads CASRSLWESYNEQFF. The CDR3, as DNA: TGTGCCAGCAGAAGTTTGTGGGAGTCCTACAATGAGCAGTTCTTC.

V gene TRBV28 combines with J gene TRBJ1-2, with a possible D match to TRBD1 (5 bases). The CDR3 totals 13 residues. Trimming removed 5 bases from V and 4 bases from J, with 11 bases in between. Germline V gene sequence: CDR1 MDHEN, CDR2 SYDVKM. The CDR3 DNA is TGTGCCAGCAGTACCGGGACGGTCTATGGCTACACCTTC. Protein product: CASSTGTVYGYTF.

V is TRBV6-5 and J is TRBJ2-3, with D perhaps matching TRBD1 (5 bases). CDR3 length: 14 residues. The germline V gene encodes CDR1 MNHEY and CDR2 SVGAGI. The V end lost 0 bases, the J end lost 6 bases, and 10 bases lay between the germline ends. The CDR3 nucleotides are TGTGCCAGCAGTTACTCCTCCAGGGCGGATACGCAGTATTTT. Protein sequence: CASSYSSRADTQYF.

This chain joins TRBV2 and TRBJ1-2; 7 bases map to TRBD1. V shed 0 bases and J 1 base; nucleotides not matched to a gene: 11. The CDR3 runs to 18 residues. Germline V gene data show CDR1 as SNHLY and CDR2 as FYNNEI. The DNA for the CDR3 is TGTGCCAGCAGTGAAGCTGGTCACCGACAGGGCGTTAACTATGGCTACACCTTC. This translates into CASSEAGHRQGVNYGYTF.

The gene calls are TRBV30 and TRBJ1-5; 8 bases are shared with TRBD1. V dropped 2 bases and J dropped 7; count of bases not matched to a gene: 4. The CDR3 length is 13 residues. Germline CDR1 and CDR2: GTSNPN and SVGIG (reference sequence). The CDR3 DNA follows: TGTGCCTGGAGTCCAGGGGGCGGACAGCCCCAGCATTTT. Translating gives CAWSPGGGQPQHF.

The CDR3 coding sequence is TGTGCCAGCAGTCCATCCCAGACAGGGGTGTCCGAGCAGTACGTC. Translating it yields CASSPSQTGVSEQYV. This chain joins TRBV6-5 and TRBJ2-7, with 8 bases aligning to TRBD1. The CDR3 is 15 amino acids. CDR1 and CDR2 from the germline V gene are MNHEY and SVGAGI. Trimming at V came to 5 bases and at J to 6 bases, leaving 12 bases not matched to a gene.

The chain carries TRBV11-3 and TRBJ1-2; D is perhaps TRBD1 (5 bases). V dropped 2 bases and J dropped 7 bases, with 11 bases sitting between them. The germline V gene encodes CDR1 SGHNT and CDR2 YENEEA. The CDR3 totals 13 residues. The CDR3 protein is CASSLYDGGGYTF. CDR3 sequence (DNA): TGTGCCAGCAGCTTATACGACGGGGGTGGCTACACCTTC.

This chain uses TRBV5-1 with TRBJ2-7; D is unresolved. This CDR3 contains 14 residues. Trimming stripped 0 bases from V and 3 bases from J, with 10 bases between. The germline V gene has CDR1 SGHRS and CDR2 YFSETQ. CDR3: CASSLVPGLYEQYV. The DNA for the CDR3 is TGCGCCAGCAGCTTGGTCCCAGGTCTCTACGAGCAGTACGTC.

This chain links TRBV19 with TRBJ2-1; the match to TRBD2 covers 11 bases. The CDR3 length is 20 residues. Trimming at V came to 1 base and at J to 0 bases, leaving 11 bases not matched to a gene. The V gene's germline CDR1 is LNHDA and CDR2 SQIVND (reference sequence). The CDR3 DNA follows: TGTGCCAGTAGTATAGTACTAGCGGGAGTGGGGGGGAGCTCCTACAATGAGCAGTTCTTC. This translates into CASSIVLAGVGGSSYNEQFF.

This sequence joins TRBV6-1 and TRBJ1-1; 10 nucleotides align to TRBD1. CDR1 and CDR2 from the germline V gene are MNHNS and SASEGT. The CDR3 sequence is 13 residues long. V lost 6 bases and J lost 6; bases outside the gene matches: 4. The CDR3 coding sequence is TGTGCCAGCAGCCCGGACAGGGGGGCTGAAGCTTTCTTT. Its translation: CASSPDRGAEAFF.

The V call is TRBV5-1, the J call TRBJ2-5; a possible D gene is TRBD2 (6 bases). This CDR3 comprises 15 residues. Trimming removed 0 bases from V and 5 bases from J, with 14 bases in between. The germline V gene encodes CDR1 SGHRS and CDR2 YFSETQ. The CDR3 loop is CASSLEVTRGETQYF. CDR3 bases: TGCGCCAGCAGCTTGGAAGTAACACGGGGGGAGACCCAGTACTTC.

The gene calls are TRBV19 and TRBJ1-2; the match to TRBD1 covers 9 bases. CDR3 length: 14 residues. Germline CDR1 is LNHDA and CDR2 is SQIVND (reference sequence). V lost 6 bases and J lost 4; bases outside the gene matches: 6. The CDR3 sequence is CASRGDRDSYGYTF. The CDR3 nucleotides read TGTGCCAGTAGGGGGGACAGGGACAGCTATGGCTACACCTTC.

The gene calls are TRBV27 and TRBJ2-5; D remains unclear. The V end was cut by 2 bases, the J end by 1 base, with 5 bases between. The CDR3 loop spans 13 amino acids. Germline CDR1 and CDR2: MNHEY and SMNVEV (reference sequence). The CDR3 loop is CASSLRFQETQYF. CDR3 sequence (DNA): TGTGCCAGCAGTTTAAGGTTCCAAGAGACCCAGTACTTC.

This clone was observed once. This sequence joins TRBV6-1 and TRBJ2-7; TRBD2 agrees at 10 bases. The CDR3 is 14 amino acids. V lost 8 bases, J lost 5 bases, and 9 bases stayed unmatched. Per germline, CDR1 MNHNS and CDR2 SASEGT. CDR3 region: CASGLAGVQHEQYV. DNA of the CDR3: TGTGCCAGCGGTCTAGCGGGAGTTCAGCACGAGCAGTACGTC.

The chain has TRBV27 and TRBJ2-5, with D maybe TRBD1 (6 bases). CDR3 length equals 14 residues. The V end was cut by 6 bases, the J end by 1 base, with 12 bases between. The germline gives CDR1 MNHEY, CDR2 SMNVEV (reference sequence). CDR3 in amino acids: CASSARTAQETQYF. Written as DNA, the CDR3 is TGTGCCAGCAGCGCTCGGACAGCCCAAGAGACCCAGTACTTC.

The chain combines TRBV19 with TRBJ1-1; tentative D call: TRBD1 (5 bases). The CDR3 is 14 amino acids. V was pared by 5 bases and J by 1 base, with 11 bases between. The germline V gene encodes CDR1 LNHDA and CDR2 SQIVND (reference sequence). The CDR3 reads CASSLGRWNTEAFF. For the CDR3, the DNA is TGTGCCAGTAGTTTGGGACGGTGGAACACTGAAGCTTTCTTT.